This T cell receptor beta chain was observed in a study of blood T cells in healthy people across ages. This clonotype was found a few times. Combining a sample-barcoded 5' primer with a J-beta primer mix, a second PCR ran for roughly 6 to 11 cycles. TCRdb itself ran the 5' RACE reads through MiXCR, one entry per CDR3 protein. Among hundreds of thousands of distinct CDR3 sequences listed, roughly 49% were seen once. This CDR3 region has 14 residues. CDR1 is DFQATT and CDR2 is SNEGSKA in the germline V gene (reference sequence). The clonotype comes from a woman aged 60-75 years in good health. The sample consisted of blood. The V and J genes are TRBV20-1 and TRBJ2-3; 10 bases fit TRBD2. The CDR3 nucleotides read TGCGGGGTAACTAGCGGGACCTACACAGATACGCAGTATTTT. This translates into CGVTSGTYTDTQYF.